This TCR beta chain was profiled in a study of blood T cell repertoires in COVID-19. Clones were read by immunoSEQ multiplex PCR, and TCRdb kept only the in-frame ones, dropping some. Here the sample spans over 250,000 clones, roughly 91% being singletons. Germline V gene sequence: CDR1 SGHRS, CDR2 YFSETQ. V lost 0 bases and J 2 bases, leaving 8 bases between the germline ends. The CDR3 extends over 14 amino acids. The clonotype originates from a woman aged 60-75 years who had recovered from COVID-19. The material sequenced was PBMCs or T cells enriched from blood (not recorded which). This chain joins TRBV5-1 and TRBJ1-2; no reliable D call. CDR3 bases: TGCGCCAGCAGCTTGGACAGCACAAACTATGGCTACACCTTC. This gives the protein CASSLDSTNYGYTF.